This is a list of T cell receptor beta chains from one sample in a study of Ad26.COV2.S vaccination and SARS-CoV-2 variants. Clones were sequenced by immunoSEQ multiplex PCR, and TCRdb holds only the in-frame ones, with some missing. The sample has fewer than 400,000 clones, about 85% seen once; the top ten hold 2% to 2.5%. Specimen: peripheral blood, collected in a trial of Ad26.COV2.S vaccine versus placebo. The receptors come from a person between 18 and 60 years old who received the Ad26.COV2.S COVID-19 vaccine or a placebo. The CDR3 runs from the conserved cysteine through the conserved F or W. Fields, in order: J gene, V gene, clone size, D gene, CDR3 DNA, CDR3 protein. A D gene is named only where the DNA matches it firmly. Expanded clones are given a class, and other clones once, few, many or no size at all.

>TRBJ1-6|TRBV6-5|few|NA
TGTGCCAGCAGATCACAGGGTTGGGAGGATTCACCCCTCCACTTT
CASRSQGWEDSPLHF
>TRBJ2-7|TRBV2|NA|TRBD1
TGTGCCAGCAGCCCAAGACGCCAGGGGGACGAGCAGTACTTC
CASSPRRQGDEQYF
>TRBJ2-1|TRBV5-1|once|TRBD2
TGCGCCAGCAGCTTGGGGATGGGGACTAGCGAGTTAAATGAGCAGTTCTTC
CASSLGMGTSELNEQFF
>TRBJ2-7|TRBV11-2|NA|NA
TGTGCCAGCAGCTACGCGGGACAGAAAAACGAGCAGTACTTC
CASSYAGQKNEQYF
>TRBJ2-1|TRBV4-1|NA|NA
TGCGCCAGCAGCCAAGTGGCAGGGAATGAGCAGTTCTTC
CASSQVAGNEQFF
>TRBJ2-1|TRBV2|NA|NA
TGTGCCAGCAGCTCCTACAATGAGCAGTTCTTC
CASSSYNEQFF
>TRBJ1-6|TRBV5-1|NA|NA
TGCGCCAGCAGCTTGGGGATGCGCGACCCCAACTATAATTCACCCCTCCACTTT
CASSLGMRDPNYNSPLHF
>TRBJ2-3|TRBV7-9|NA|NA
TGTGCCAGCAGCCTGCCTGCGGGTAGGGCCACAGATACGCAGTATTTT
CASSLPAGRATDTQYF
>TRBJ1-2|TRBV19|NA|TRBD1
TGTGCCAGTAGACCTTTCGGGACAGGCTATGGCTACACCTTC
CASRPFGTGYGYTF
>TRBJ1-6|TRBV27|NA|NA
TGTGCCAGCAGTTTACATGTGGGCTTGAATAATTCACCCCTCCACTTT
CASSLHVGLNNSPLHF
>TRBJ1-1|TRBV7-3|NA|NA
TGTGCCAGCAGCCGGGGGTCGGAGAACACTGAAGCTTTCTTT
CASSRGSENTEAFF
>TRBJ1-6|TRBV30|few|TRBD1
TGTGCCTGGAGTAGTTGGGACAGGAGATCTTCACCCCTCCACTTT
CAWSSWDRRSSPLHF
>TRBJ1-1|TRBV11-3|once|TRBD1
TGTGCCAGCAGCTTAGATCCGAGCCTGACAGGGACGAACACTGAAGCTTTCTTT
CASSLDPSLTGTNTEAFF
>TRBJ1-5|TRBV30|few|TRBD1
TGTGCCTGGAGTGTGGACAGGGGCAATCAGCCCCAGCATTTT
CAWSVDRGNQPQHF
>TRBJ1-2|TRBV13|few|TRBD1
TGTGCCAGCAGCTGGGGACGACAGGGAGCGGACGGCTACACCTTC
CASSWGRQGADGYTF
>TRBJ1-3|TRBV27|NA|NA
TGTGCCAGCAGTAGTCGGGGGGTCGGAGGAAACACCATATATTTT
CASSSRGVGGNTIYF
>TRBJ1-5|TRBV5-1|NA|NA
TGCGCCAGCAGCTTGGAGCGAGGACAGCCCCAGCATTTT
CASSLERGQPQHF
>TRBJ1-1|TRBV7-9|NA|TRBD1
TGTGCCAGCAGCCTCCAAGGCGCAGGGGGCACTGAAGCTTTCTTT
CASSLQGAGGTEAFF
>TRBJ1-2|TRBV6-5|NA|TRBD1
TGTGCCAGCACACAGGGGAGCTATGGCTACACCTTC
CASTQGSYGYTF
>TRBJ2-5|TRBV7-8|NA|TRBD2
TGTGCCAGCAGCCCGACGGGGGGGATCGAGACCCAGTACTTC
CASSPTGGIETQYF
>TRBJ2-1|TRBV27|NA|TRBD2
TGTGCCAGCAGTGTCGGGGGGGCCAGGAATGAGCAGTTCTTC
CASSVGGARNEQFF
>TRBJ2-3|TRBV5-1|few|TRBD2
TGCGCCAGCAGCTTGGGACTGGCGGGGGGGCGAACAGATACGCAGTATTTT
CASSLGLAGGRTDTQYF
>TRBJ1-1|TRBV2|NA|TRBD1
TGTGCCAGCAGTGAAAGGACAGGACAGAATGAAGCTTTCTTT
CASSERTGQNEAFF
>TRBJ2-5|TRBV1|NA|NA
TGCACCAGGGAGCCGGGACTCAAGGTTTGGGGGCAACAAGAGACCCAGTACTTC
CTREPGLKVWGQQETQYF
>TRBJ2-1|TRBV5-4|NA|TRBD2
TGTGCCAGCAGCCGCCGACAGTCGACTAGCGGGAGTGCCTACAATGAGCAGTTCTTC
CASSRRQSTSGSAYNEQFF
>TRBJ1-2|TRBV6-5|NA|NA
TGTGCCAGCAGTTACAACGGGCAGGGCGATTATGGCTACACCTTC
CASSYNGQGDYGYTF
>TRBJ1-1|TRBV7-6|NA|NA
TGTGCCAGCAGCTTATTCGCACAGGGCCACACTGAAGCTTTCTTT
CASSLFAQGHTEAFF
>TRBJ2-3|TRBV5-1|NA|TRBD2
TGCGCCAGCAGCTTCCTCTCTAGCGGGGCCACAGATACGCAGTATTTT
CASSFLSSGATDTQYF
>TRBJ2-3|TRBV5-1|NA|NA
TGCGCCAGCAGCTTGGGGACAGATGGGGGAAACACAGATACGCAGTATTTT
CASSLGTDGGNTDTQYF
>TRBJ1-4|TRBV2|NA|NA
TGTGCCAGCAGTGATCACGGGTGGAGTTCGACTAATGAAAAACTGTTTTTT
CASSDHGWSSTNEKLFF
>TRBJ1-2|TRBV19|NA|NA
TGTGCCAGTAGTTCCATCGACTCGGGGAGCTATGGCTACACCTTC
CASSSIDSGSYGYTF